This entry is about one T cell receptor (beta chain). The antigen remains unidentified. The data originate from a study of CD8 T cells in ankylosing spondylitis. Whole-study findings and limits: Clones that were linked to disease were CD8+ and were relatively rare in peripheral blood. Reportedly, disease-linked clones are significantly enriched in ankylosing spondylitis patients' matched synovial fluid. What appeared characteristic of ankylosing spondylitis blood was a TCR beta motif of eight highly homologous variants. Reactive arthritis synovial fluid and blood previously showed some of these motif variants.

Via MiXCR, TCRdb re-called the 5' RACE reads, giving one row per CDR3 protein. The sample has approximately 140,000 distinct CDR3 sequences; roughly 44% are singletons. V was pared by 4 bases and J by 5 bases, with 13 bases between. CDR1 is SGDLS, CDR2 YYNGEE, per germline. The CDR3 spans 13 residues. The sample consisted of synovial fluid, either unsorted or a sorted T cell fraction (not recorded which). This TCR was sampled from a male donor with ankylosing spondylitis. This chain uses TRBV9 with TRBJ2-7; weak D call: TRBD2 (5 bases). DNA of the CDR3: TGTGCCAGCAGCATGAGGGTCGGCGACGAGCAGTACTTC. Translated: CASSMRVGDEQYF.